This T cell receptor (beta chain) was found in a study of CD8+CD57+ T cells in acquired aplastic anemia. Study-level information: DNA from sorted CD4+ and CD8+ cells averaged around 3 ug.

Trimming cost V 0 bases and J 2 bases, with 13 bases left between them. The CDR3 is 16 residues long. Germline-derived CDR1 and CDR2 are MNHEY and SVGAGI. Findings and caveats of the study: Patients had about 31 CD8+ CDR3 sequences in common with controls (the shared set).

Using genomic DNA as the template, TCR beta VDJ and CDR3 profiling was carried out. TCRdb reprocessed the reads with MiXCR, giving one entry per CDR3 protein. The table lists 250,000 to 350,000 distinct CDR3 sequences, approximately 55% of them singletons. Turning to this clonotype: Antigen unknown.

The sequenced sample was sorted CD4+, CD8+, or CD8+CD57+ T cells (not recorded which) from PBMCs. V is TRBV6-5 and J is TRBJ1-2, with a possible D match to TRBD1 (6 bases). This TCR derives from a human donor with severe aplastic anemia or a healthy control (not recorded which). This chain's CDR3 is CASSYSAGGGNYGYTF. CDR3 bases: TGTGCCAGCAGTTACTCGGCCGGGGGCGGAAACTATGGCTACACCTTC.